This T cell receptor (beta chain) was recorded in a study of blood T cell repertoires in COVID-19 (dated by TCRdb to the early 2020s). Regarding the research as a whole: Samples from collaborators originated in the United States, Italy and Spain and spanned both the acute and convalescent phases of COVID-19. Subjects who had been exposed to COVID-19, were actively infected with it, or had recovered from it provided the deeply sampled blood TCRbeta repertoires that made up the dataset. The samples were drawn from the first 160 participants of the ongoing ImmuneRACE study and from over 950 subjects provided by 6 global collaborators. Where HLA class I and class II types were available, the types were taken from metadata supplied by the sample provider, not from assay-based typing. The sample metadata nearly always contained a de-identified subject ID, COVID-19 status, age in years and sex. The repertoires were made available in a free public database intended to serve as a resource for research on the immune response to SARS-CoV-2. The prospective study material was composed of cDNA or gDNA derived from T cells, B-cell-depleted T cells, or PBMCs. What the work shows at the level of the full study, not this receptor alone: The amount of clinical and demographic metadata varied by source and participant and was provided uncurated.

About this clone: There is no known antigen for this receptor. No qualities accompany the bases; no much larger clone lies one base away.

Whole blood was collected in K2EDTA tubes by collaborating institutions according to the institutions' own protocols. For TCRbeta analysis, collaborator samples were shipped as frozen whole blood, as isolated PBMCs, or as DNA extracted from either sample type. TCRbeta CDR3 regions were amplified from genomic DNA using the immunoSEQ Assay, a bias-controlled multiplex PCR. The source study handled its data this way. The number of nucleated cells in each sample was estimated by amplification of reference gene primers within the assay. Sequence reads were collapsed and filtered to measure the absolute abundance of every unique TCRbeta CDR3 rearrangement. For each sample, productive Simpson clonality was calculated as the square root of Simpson's diversity index across productive rearrangements. TCRdb mirrors the immuneACCESS table, restricted to in-frame sequences. Some clones are absent from its copies; in checked studies, under half trace to an unresolved V gene, and the reason for the others is unknown. For V, J and clone size, that table is used; D and trimming come from the DNA. The sample table holds about 100,000 clones, of which approximately 80% were seen once. The ten largest clones take up 26% of the sample.

Trimming accounts for 4 bases at V and 4 bases at J, while the number of junction bases matched to no gene is 8. Looking up the germline V gene yields CDR1 SGHAT and CDR2 FQNNGV. Taken from cysteine to phenylalanine, the CDR3 has 15 residues. Only the CDR3 DNA is retained, 45 bases long and in frame from the first base. Source material: peripheral blood. This sequence was found in a man aged 55 to 70 with acute or convalescent COVID-19. Recombination joined TRBV11-2 with TRBJ2-7; 9 bases in the junction line up with TRBD1. The CDR3 here reads CASSSTWGTGYEQYF. The nucleotide sequence is given as TGTGCCAGCAGCTCCACGTGGGGGACAGGGTACGAGCAGTACTTC.